These T cell receptor beta chains were read from a single sample in a study of cytomegalovirus exposure and HLA in healthy donors. This table comes from immunoSEQ multiplex PCR, and its TCRdb copy is limited to in-frame clones, with some not included. The sample lists around 67,000 clones, roughly 80% occurring once. The source material was PBMCs. The receptors here all came from a woman aged 25 to 39 in good health and CMV-seropositive. Each CDR3 is given with its conserved first and last residue. A D gene is named only where the DNA matches it firmly. Size values are once, few and many counts, or a class for expanded clones, and some rows have none.

size	D	J	V	CDR3	DNA
few	NA	TRBJ2-7	TRBV21-1	CASSKNGGSMHEQYF	TGTGCCAGCAGCAAAAACGGCGGGAGTATGCACGAGCAGTACTTC
NA	NA	TRBJ2-1	TRBV15	CATSRGSGEYNEQFF	TGTGCCACCAGCAGGGGGTCGGGAGAATACAATGAGCAGTTCTTC
NA	NA	TRBJ1-5	TRBV5-6	CASSQIQENSNQPQHF	TGTGCCAGCAGCCAAATCCAGGAAAATAGCAATCAGCCCCAGCATTTT
NA	TRBD2	TRBJ2-1	TRBV28	CASSLLSPGTSHEQFF	TGTGCCAGCAGTTTGCTTTCCCCCGGGACTAGCCATGAGCAGTTCTTC
NA	TRBD2	TRBJ2-3	TRBV5-4	CASTPTPLAGGDTQYF	TGTGCCAGCACCCCCACCCCACTAGCGGGAGGAGATACGCAGTATTTT
NA	NA	TRBJ2-3	TRBV7-8	CASSLTSLPADTQYF	TGTGCCAGCAGCTTAACCTCCCTGCCGGCAGATACGCAGTATTTT
NA	TRBD2	TRBJ2-7	TRBV11-3	CASSPLGRGEQYF	TGTGCCAGCAGTCCTTTAGGGAGGGGCGAGCAGTACTTC
NA	NA	TRBJ1-2	TRBV27	CASSLRGAVGYTF	TGTGCCAGCAGTTTACGGGGGGCGGTAGGCTACACCTTC
NA	NA	TRBJ2-7	TRBV18	CASSPNPGSYEQYF	TGTGCCAGCTCACCAAATCCAGGCTCCTACGAGCAGTACTTC
NA	TRBD2	TRBJ2-3	TRBV6-6	CASRPAGATDTQYF	TGTGCCAGCAGACCAGCGGGAGCCACAGATACGCAGTATTTT
NA	TRBD2	TRBJ2-3	TRBV9	CASSVVGEGSDTQYF	TGTGCCAGCAGCGTAGTAGGGGAGGGATCAGATACGCAGTATTTT
NA	NA	TRBJ1-5	TRBV7-9	CASSLASTTSNQPQHF	TGTGCCAGCAGCTTAGCGTCCACAACTAGCAATCAGCCCCAGCATTTT
NA	NA	TRBJ1-1	TRBV30	CAAHRGGSVAFF	TGTGCGGCTCACCGAGGGGGATCGGTAGCTTTCTTT
once	TRBD1	TRBJ1-5	TRBV6-5	CASSHRDSYQPQHF	TGTGCCAGCAGTCACCGGGACAGCTATCAGCCCCAGCATTTT
NA	NA	TRBJ2-1	TRBV6-1	CASSEIRGHEQFF	TGTGCCAGCAGTGAAATCAGGGGCCATGAGCAGTTCTTC
once	NA	TRBJ2-7	TRBV6-5	CASSYSRKGGNYEQYF	TGTGCCAGCAGTTACTCTCGGAAAGGGGGAAACTACGAGCAGTACTTC
once	NA	TRBJ1-1	TRBV4-2	CASSQASTTEAFF	TGTGCCAGCAGCCAAGCCAGTACCACTGAAGCTTTCTTT
NA	TRBD2	TRBJ2-7	TRBV6-5	CASSVLATKYEQYF	TGTGCCAGCAGTGTACTAGCGACTAAATACGAGCAGTACTTC
NA	TRBD1	TRBJ1-5	TRBV4-2	CASSLDRVKGQPQHF	TGTGCCAGCAGCCTTGACAGGGTGAAAGGGCAGCCCCAGCATTTT
few	NA	TRBJ2-7	TRBV4-3	CASSQETGGPYEQYF	TGCGCCAGCAGCCAAGAAACAGGAGGGCCCTACGAGCAGTACTTC
few	NA	TRBJ2-7	TRBV5-6	CASSLAGVYEQYF	TGTGCCAGCAGCTTGGCGGGGGTTTACGAGCAGTACTTC
few	NA	TRBJ1-1	TRBV7-9	CSSSLDMNTEAFF	TGTTCCAGCAGCTTAGATATGAACACTGAAGCTTTCTTT
NA	TRBD1	TRBJ1-3	TRBV5-1	CASSSRGPGNTIYF	TGCGCCAGCAGCTCCAGGGGGCCAGGAAACACCATATATTTT
NA	NA	TRBJ2-1	TRBV10-2	CASSAGDPSSYNEQFF	TGCGCCAGCAGTGCAGGGGACCCGAGCTCCTACAATGAGCAGTTCTTC
NA	NA	TRBJ1-2	TRBV5-1	CASSPDSATPYGYTF	TGCGCCAGCAGCCCTGACAGTGCAACCCCCTATGGCTACACCTTC
NA	NA	TRBJ2-1	TRBV29-1	CSVEEDGNEQFF	TGCAGCGTTGAAGAAGACGGGAATGAGCAGTTCTTC
NA	NA	TRBJ1-1	TRBV6-6	CASSYYSPNTEAFF	TGTGCCAGCAGTTACTACAGTCCGAACACTGAAGCTTTCTTT
NA	NA	TRBJ2-4	TRBV9	CASSAQGRGHIQYF	TGTGCCAGCAGCGCTCAGGGGCGCGGACACATTCAGTACTTC
NA	TRBD2	TRBJ2-5	TRBV30	CAWSAGTTETQYF	TGTGCCTGGAGTGCGGGGACTACCGAGACCCAGTACTTC
NA	NA	TRBJ2-1	TRBV29-1	CSVEGGPSGEQFF	TGCAGCGTCGAGGGGGGGCCCTCCGGTGAGCAGTTCTTC
NA	TRBD1	TRBJ1-2	TRBV9	CASSHSRHRGYGYTF	TGTGCCAGCAGCCACTCCCGGCACAGGGGCTATGGCTACACCTTC
NA	NA	TRBJ1-1	TRBV6-5	CASSSPHTEAFF	TGTGCCAGCAGTTCTCCCCACACTGAAGCTTTCTTT
NA	NA	TRBJ1-3	TRBV29-1	CSVEGSGGNTIYF	TGCAGCGTTGAAGGTTCGGGTGGAAACACCATATATTTT
NA	NA	TRBJ1-1	TRBV19	CASLGLPTEAFF	TGTGCCAGTCTCGGTTTGCCCACTGAAGCTTTCTTT
NA	NA	TRBJ2-3	TRBV4-1	CASSQGQAKGASTDTQYF	TGCGCCAGCAGCCAAGGACAGGCAAAGGGCGCTAGCACAGATACGCAGTATTTT
few	TRBD2	TRBJ2-1	TRBV12-5	CASGSSSGGNSYNEQFF	TGTGCTAGTGGTTCCTCATCGGGAGGGAACTCCTACAATGAGCAGTTCTTC
NA	TRBD1	TRBJ2-1	TRBV5-4	CASSLGGDRGDYNEQFF	TGTGCCAGCAGCTTGGGAGGGGACAGGGGGGACTACAATGAGCAGTTCTTC
once	NA	TRBJ1-1	TRBV30	CAWSFDRNTEAFF	TGTGCCTGGAGTTTCGACAGAAACACTGAAGCTTTCTTT
NA	NA	TRBJ2-1	TRBV29-1	CSVEEAPRLGQFF	TGCAGCGTTGAGGAGGCACCCCGCTTGGGGCAGTTCTTC